The T cell receptor (beta chain) under discussion was sequenced for a study of cytomegalovirus exposure and HLA in healthy donors. Worth noting for this clone: Its antigen is not identified.

The PCR was carried out with 60 Vbeta primers and 13 Jbeta primers. Sequencing was performed with immunoSEQ multiplex PCR; in TCRdb, only in-frame clones are kept and a portion is missing. The sample has roughly 120,000 clones; around three quarters are singletons. Study results and limitations: TCR beta sequences reportedly predicted most subjects' HLA-A and HLA-B alleles accurately. Presence/absence analyses rested on an assumption that sequencing depth was roughly uniform across donors. Specific recognition of CMV antigens was confirmed in vitro for a few chains (all CMV-associated).

The CDR3 length is 14 residues. Germline V CDR1 and CDR2: MNHEY, SVGAGI. V was clipped by 3 bases and J by 6 bases; unmatched bases: 7. Sample: PBMCs. The chain is built from TRBV6-5 and TRBJ1-2, with 7 bases fitting TRBD1. The receptor was isolated from a man aged 18 to 29 in good health and CMV-seronegative. In DNA form, the CDR3 reads TGTGCCAGCAGTTATTTTGACAGGGCGGATGGCTACACCTTC. This translates into CASSYFDRADGYTF.